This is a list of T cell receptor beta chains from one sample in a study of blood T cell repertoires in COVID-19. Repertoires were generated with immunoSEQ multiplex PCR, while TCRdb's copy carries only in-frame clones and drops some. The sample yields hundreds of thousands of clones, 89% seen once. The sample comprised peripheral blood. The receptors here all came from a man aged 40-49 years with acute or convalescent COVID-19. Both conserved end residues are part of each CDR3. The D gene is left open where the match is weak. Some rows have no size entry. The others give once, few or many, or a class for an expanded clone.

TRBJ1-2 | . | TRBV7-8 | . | TGTGCCAGCAGCTTAGGGACAATCTATGGCTACACCTTC | CASSLGTIYGYTF
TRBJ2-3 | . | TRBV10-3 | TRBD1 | TGTGCCATCAGTGAGGGCTCGACAGGGACAGATACGCAGTATTTT | CAISEGSTGTDTQYF
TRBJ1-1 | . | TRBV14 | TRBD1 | TGTGCCAGCAGCCAGTACCAGGGGGCTCTAGGTACTGAAGCTTTCTTT | CASSQYQGALGTEAFF
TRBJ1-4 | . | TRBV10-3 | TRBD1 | TGTGCCATCAGTGAGTCAGGGACAGACGAAAAACTGTTTTTT | CAISESGTDEKLFF
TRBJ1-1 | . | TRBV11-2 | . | TGTGCCAGCAGCCCGCGACAGCGAAACACTGAAGCTTTCTTT | CASSPRQRNTEAFF
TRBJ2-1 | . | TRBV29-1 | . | TGCAGCGTAGACTTGTACAATGAGCAGTTCTTC | CSVDLYNEQFF
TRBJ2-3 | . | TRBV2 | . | TGTGCCAGCCGACAAGGGACTGGAGGCGGGGATACGCAGTATTTT | CASRQGTGGGDTQYF
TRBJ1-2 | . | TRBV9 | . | TGTGCCAGCAGCGGGGGGGGACCGCTTCGCTATGGCTACACCTTC | CASSGGGPLRYGYTF
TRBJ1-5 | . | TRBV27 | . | TGTGCCAGCAGTTTAAAGGGACATAATAGCAATCAGCCCCAGCATTTT | CASSLKGHNSNQPQHF
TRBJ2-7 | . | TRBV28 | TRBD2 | TGTGCCAGCAGTTTATCTACTAGCGGGAGGTTAAGATACGAGCAGTACTTC | CASSLSTSGRLRYEQYF
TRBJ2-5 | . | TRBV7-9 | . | TGTGCCAGCAGCCCCTACCCACAAGAGACCCAGTACTTC | CASSPYPQETQYF
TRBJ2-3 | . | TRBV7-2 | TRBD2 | TGTGCCAGCAGCTCCGGGACTAGCCTCACAGATACGCAGTATTTT | CASSSGTSLTDTQYF
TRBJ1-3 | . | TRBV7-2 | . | TGTGCCAGCAGCCGGACATATTCTGGAAACACCATATATTTT | CASSRTYSGNTIYF
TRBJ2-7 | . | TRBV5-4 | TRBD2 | TGTGCCAGCAGCCAACTGGGGCGGGGGGGCCCCTACGAGCAGTACTTC | CASSQLGRGGPYEQYF
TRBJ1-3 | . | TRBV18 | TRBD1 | TGTGCCAGTTCACCCGTCCCGGGACAGGGAGCTGGAAACACCATATATTTT | CASSPVPGQGAGNTIYF
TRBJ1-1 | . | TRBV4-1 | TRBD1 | TGCGCCAGCAGCCCGCGGACAGGGAAGAACACTGAAGCTTTCTTT | CASSPRTGKNTEAFF
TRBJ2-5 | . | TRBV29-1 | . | TGCAGCGGTGACCTGGAGGGGGAGACCCAGTACTTC | CSGDLEGETQYF
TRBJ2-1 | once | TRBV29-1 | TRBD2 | TGCAGCGTTGAGTCTAGCGGGAGGGACGCCTACAATGAGCAGTTCTTC | CSVESSGRDAYNEQFF
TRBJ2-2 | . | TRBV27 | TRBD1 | TGTGCCAGCAGCTGGGACAGGTCCACCGGGGAGCTGTTTTTT | CASSWDRSTGELFF
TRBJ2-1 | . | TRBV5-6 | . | TGTGCCAGCAGCTTGGGCGGGGTTGTCAATGAGCAGTTCTTC | CASSLGGVVNEQFF
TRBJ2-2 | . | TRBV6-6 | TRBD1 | TGTGCCAGCAGTTACCACTCAGGGGGCGGGGAGCTGTTTTTT | CASSYHSGGGELFF
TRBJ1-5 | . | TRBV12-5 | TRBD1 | TGTGCTAGTGGTTTGGACGGACAGGTAACGGGCGTCGGCAATCAGCCCCAGCATTTT | CASGLDGQVTGVGNQPQHF
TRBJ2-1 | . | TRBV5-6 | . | TGTGCCAGCAGCTTGTTAAGGGGGATATCCAATGAGCAGTTCTTC | CASSLLRGISNEQFF
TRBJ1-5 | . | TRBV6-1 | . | TGTGCCAGCAGTGAACAGGGTTGGTATCAGCCCCAGCATTTT | CASSEQGWYQPQHF
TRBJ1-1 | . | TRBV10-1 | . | TGCGCCAGCAGGCAGACAGACATGAACACTGAAGCTTTCTTT | CASRQTDMNTEAFF
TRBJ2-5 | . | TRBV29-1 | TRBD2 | TGCAGCGTTCGTTCAACTAGCGGACAACAAGAGACCCAGTACTTC | CSVRSTSGQQETQYF
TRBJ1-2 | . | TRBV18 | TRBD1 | TGTGCCAGCTCACCGGAAGGGACAGGGGTGGGCTACACCTTC | CASSPEGTGVGYTF
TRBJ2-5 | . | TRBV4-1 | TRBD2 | TGCGCCAGCAGCCAAGAGTTAGCGGGAGACGGGGAGACCCAGTACTTC | CASSQELAGDGETQYF
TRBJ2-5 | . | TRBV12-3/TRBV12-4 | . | TGTGCCAGCAGTTTAGAGAGGGAGACCCAGTACTTC | CASSLERETQYF
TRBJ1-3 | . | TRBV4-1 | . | TGCGCCAGCAGCCAAGTCTGGAGGGGATCTGGAAACACCATATATTTT | CASSQVWRGSGNTIYF
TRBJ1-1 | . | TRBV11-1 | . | TGTGCCAGCAGCTGGGGGGATGAAGCTTTCTTT | CASSWGDEAFF
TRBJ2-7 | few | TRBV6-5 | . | TGTGCCAGCAGGGAGGTCTACGAGCAGTACTTC | CASREVYEQYF
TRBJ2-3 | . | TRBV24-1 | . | TGTGCCACCAGTGATACCAAACAGGGGACTAGCACAGATACGCAGTATTTT | CATSDTKQGTSTDTQYF
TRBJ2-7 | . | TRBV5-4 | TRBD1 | TGTGCCAGCAGCTTGACCTCCGGGACAGGGGGCAGGGAGCAGTACTTC | CASSLTSGTGGREQYF
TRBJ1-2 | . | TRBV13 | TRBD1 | TGTGCCAGCAGCTTAGGAGGGGGCCGGACTACCCGGTATGGCTACACCTTC | CASSLGGGRTTRYGYTF
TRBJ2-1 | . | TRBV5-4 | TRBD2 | TGTGCCAGCAGCCCCGAGCGGGGGGGCCGGAATGAGCAGTTCTTC | CASSPERGGRNEQFF
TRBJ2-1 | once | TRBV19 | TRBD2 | TGTGCCAGTAGCCGACTAGCGGGGTCCTCCTACAATGAGCAGTTCTTC | CASSRLAGSSYNEQFF